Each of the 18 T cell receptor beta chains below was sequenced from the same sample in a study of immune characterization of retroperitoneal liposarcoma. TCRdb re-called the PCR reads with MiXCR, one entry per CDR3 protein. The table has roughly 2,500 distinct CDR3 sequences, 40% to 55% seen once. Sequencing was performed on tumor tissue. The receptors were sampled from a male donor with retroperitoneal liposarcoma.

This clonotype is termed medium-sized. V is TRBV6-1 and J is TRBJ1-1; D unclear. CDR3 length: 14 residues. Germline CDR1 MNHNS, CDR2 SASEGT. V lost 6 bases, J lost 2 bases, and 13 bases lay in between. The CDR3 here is CASRSRNPNTEAFF. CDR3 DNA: TGTGCCAGCAGGAGCAGGAACCCAAACACTGAAGCTTTCTTT.

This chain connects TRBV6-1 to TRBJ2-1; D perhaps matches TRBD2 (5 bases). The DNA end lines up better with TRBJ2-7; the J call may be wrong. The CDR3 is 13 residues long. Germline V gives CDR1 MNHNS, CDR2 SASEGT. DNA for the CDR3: TGTGCCAGCAAAAGCGCCTCTAAGCGGGAGCAGTACTTC. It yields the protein CASKSASKREQYF.

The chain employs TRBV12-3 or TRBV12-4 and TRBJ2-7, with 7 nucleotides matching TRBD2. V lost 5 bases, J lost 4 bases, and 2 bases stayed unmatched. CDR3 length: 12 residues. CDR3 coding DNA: TGTGCCAGCAGTCGGGAGGTTTACGAGCAGTACTTC. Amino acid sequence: CASSREVYEQYF.

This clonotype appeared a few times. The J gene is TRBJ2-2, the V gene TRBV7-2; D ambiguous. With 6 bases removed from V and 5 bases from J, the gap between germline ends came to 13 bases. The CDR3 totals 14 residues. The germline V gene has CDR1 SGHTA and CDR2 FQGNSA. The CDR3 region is CASSPRTRTGELFF. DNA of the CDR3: TGTGCCAGCAGTCCAAGGACGAGAACCGGGGAGCTGTTTTTT.

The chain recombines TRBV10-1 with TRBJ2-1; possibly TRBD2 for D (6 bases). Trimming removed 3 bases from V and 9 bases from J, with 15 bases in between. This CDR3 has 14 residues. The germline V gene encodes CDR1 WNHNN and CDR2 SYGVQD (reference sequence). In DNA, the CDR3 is TGCGCCAGCAGTGACTCGGGCGGGGCGGTTGAGCAGTTCTTC. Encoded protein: CASSDSGGAVEQFF.

The chain's CDR3 is CASRRTAGGAGELFF. CDR3 nucleotides: TGTGCCAGCAGGCGGACGGCGGGAGGGGCCGGGGAGCTGTTTTTT. The rearrangement links TRBV12-3 or TRBV12-4 to TRBJ2-2, with 9 bases fitting TRBD2. CDR3 length: 15 residues. V was clipped by 6 bases and J by 6 bases; unmatched bases: 8.

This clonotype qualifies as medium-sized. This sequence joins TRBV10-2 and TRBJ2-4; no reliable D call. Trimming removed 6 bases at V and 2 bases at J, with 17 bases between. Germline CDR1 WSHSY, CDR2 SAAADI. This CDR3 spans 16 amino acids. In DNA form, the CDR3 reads TGCGCCAGCAGCGTTAGAAAGACATGGACCAAAAACATTCAGTACTTC. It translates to CASSVRKTWTKNIQYF.

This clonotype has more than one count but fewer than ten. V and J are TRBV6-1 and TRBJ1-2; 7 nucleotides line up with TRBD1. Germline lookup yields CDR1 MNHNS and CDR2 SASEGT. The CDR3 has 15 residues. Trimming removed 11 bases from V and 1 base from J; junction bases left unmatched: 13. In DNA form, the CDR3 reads TGTGCCGGGGGGGGACAGACCAATCTTAACTATGGCTACACCTTC. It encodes CAGGGQTNLNYGYTF.

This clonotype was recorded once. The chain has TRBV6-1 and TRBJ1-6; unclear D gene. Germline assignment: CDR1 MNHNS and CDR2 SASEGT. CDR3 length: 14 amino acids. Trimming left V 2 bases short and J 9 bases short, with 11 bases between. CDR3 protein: CASSETAFGSPLHF. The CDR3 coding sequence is TGTGCCAGCAGTGAAACAGCTTTTGGTTCACCCCTCCACTTT.

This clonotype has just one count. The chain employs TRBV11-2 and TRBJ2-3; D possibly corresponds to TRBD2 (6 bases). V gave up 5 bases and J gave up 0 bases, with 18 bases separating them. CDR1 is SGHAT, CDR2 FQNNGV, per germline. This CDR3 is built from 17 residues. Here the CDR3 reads CASSHQDLAESTDTQYF. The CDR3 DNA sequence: TGTGCCAGCAGCCACCAAGACTTAGCGGAGAGCACAGATACGCAGTATTTT. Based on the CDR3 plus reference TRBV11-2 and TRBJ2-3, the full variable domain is EAGVAQSPRYKIIEKRQSVAFWCNPISGHATLYWYQQILGQGPKLLIQFQNNGVVDDSQLPKDRFSAERLKGVDSTLKIQPAKLEDSAVYLCASSHQDLAESTDTQYFGPGTRLTVL.

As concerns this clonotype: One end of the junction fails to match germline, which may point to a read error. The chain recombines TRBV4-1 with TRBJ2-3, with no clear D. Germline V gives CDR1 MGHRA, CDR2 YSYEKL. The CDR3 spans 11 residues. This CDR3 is CASSLADTQYF. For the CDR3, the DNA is TGTGCCAGCAGCCTAGCAGATACGCAGTATTTT.

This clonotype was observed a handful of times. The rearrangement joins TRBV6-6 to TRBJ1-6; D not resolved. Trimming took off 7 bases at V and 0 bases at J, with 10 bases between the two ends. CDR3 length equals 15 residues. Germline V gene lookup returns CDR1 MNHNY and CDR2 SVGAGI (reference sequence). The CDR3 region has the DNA TGTGCCAGCAATGCTGGGAGCTCCTATAATTCACCCCTCCACTTT. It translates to CASNAGSSYNSPLHF.

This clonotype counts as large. The CDR3 region is CASSTPGLGEKLFF. CDR3 sequence (DNA): TGTGCCAGCAGTACCCCAGGGTTAGGTGAAAAACTGTTTTTT. This chain connects TRBV6-6 to TRBJ1-4; a weak D match, TRBD1 (5 bases). The CDR3 has 14 amino acids. CDR1 is MNHNY and CDR2 is SVGAGI in the germline V gene (reference sequence). V shed 5 bases and J shed 7 bases, with 14 bases lying between them.

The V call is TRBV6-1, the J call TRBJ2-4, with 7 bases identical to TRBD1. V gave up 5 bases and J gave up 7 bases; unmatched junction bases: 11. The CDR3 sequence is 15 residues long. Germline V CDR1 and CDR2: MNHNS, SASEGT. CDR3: CASSYLRQGDNIQYF. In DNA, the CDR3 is TGTGCCAGCAGTTACCTAAGACAGGGCGATAACATTCAGTACTTC.

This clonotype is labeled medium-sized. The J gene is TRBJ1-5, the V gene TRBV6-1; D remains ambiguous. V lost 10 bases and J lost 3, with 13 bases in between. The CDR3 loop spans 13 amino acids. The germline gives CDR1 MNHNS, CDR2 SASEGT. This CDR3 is CATSRGFNQPQHF. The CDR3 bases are TGTGCCACATCCCGAGGCTTCAATCAGCCCCAGCATTTT.

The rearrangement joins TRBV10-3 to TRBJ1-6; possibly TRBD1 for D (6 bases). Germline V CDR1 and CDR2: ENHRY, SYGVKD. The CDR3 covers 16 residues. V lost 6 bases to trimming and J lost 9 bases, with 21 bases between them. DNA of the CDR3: TGTGCCATCAGCCAGAACCCGACAGGACTGGCTTCACCCCTCCACTTT. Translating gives CAISQNPTGLASPLHF.

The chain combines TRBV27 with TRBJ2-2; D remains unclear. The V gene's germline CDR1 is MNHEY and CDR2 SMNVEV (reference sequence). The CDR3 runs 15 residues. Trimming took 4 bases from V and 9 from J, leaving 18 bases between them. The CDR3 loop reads CASSSSAGVGRELFF. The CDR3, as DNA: TGTGCCAGCAGTTCCTCCGCCGGAGTCGGCCGGGAGCTGTTTTTT.

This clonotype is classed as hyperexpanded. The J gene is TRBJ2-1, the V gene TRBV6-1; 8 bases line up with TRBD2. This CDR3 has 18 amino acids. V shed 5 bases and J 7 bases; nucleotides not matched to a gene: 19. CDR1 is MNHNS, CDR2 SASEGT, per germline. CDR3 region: CASSLRTAGGLLRNEQFF. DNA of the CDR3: TGTGCCAGCAGTCTTCGGACGGCGGGAGGCCTACTTAGGAATGAGCAGTTCTTC.